The clone carrying this T cell receptor (beta chain) was counted once. Using immunoSEQ multiplex PCR, the repertoire was profiled, and TCRdb retains in-frame clones only, with some absent. The sample lists under 300,000 clones; roughly four fifths were seen once. The record originates from a study of blood T cell repertoires in COVID-19. On the study more broadly: In each case, the material was cDNA or gDNA derived from T cells, B-cell-depleted T cells, or PBMCs.

Participants were aged roughly 18 to 100 years from about two dozen US areas. Assignments of participants to cohorts depended upon their own reported clinical history. Donors of Cohort 3 who recovered were those that had two negative PCRs, clearance, or symptom resolution. The TCR comes from a middle-aged man who had recovered from COVID-19. Sequenced material: PBMCs or T cells enriched from blood (not recorded which).

CDR3 sequence (DNA): TGTGCCAGTAGGGATCGGGGGAGCGGCTACGAGCAGTACTTC. This codes for CASRDRGSGYEQYF. V usage is TRBV19 and J usage is TRBJ2-7; D may be TRBD2 (6 bases). The V and J ends lost 6 bases and 3 bases respectively, with 15 bases between them. This CDR3 is built from 14 residues. CDR1 and CDR2 from the germline V gene are LNHDA and SQIVND (reference sequence).